This TCR beta chain was sequenced for a study of spatial heterogeneity in lung cancer. As for the study in general: Raw reads contained each unique TCR and UMI combination more than ten times on average. Study results and limitations: The study found that ubiquitous and regional expanded TCR counts tracked ubiquitous and regional nonsynonymous mutations, respectively. Tracking of tumor mutation counts was seen in expanded intratumoral alpha and beta TCR counts.

In germline, CDR1 is MNHEY, CDR2 SVGAGI. The CDR3 has 14 residues. Trimming took 7 bases from V and 3 from J, leaving 16 bases between them. Concerning this clonotype: Its antigen is unknown. This beta chain is a stray read from a library made for alpha chains; its abundance is not meaningful.

TCRdb used MiXCR to reprocess the 5' RACE reads, holding one entry per CDR3 protein. The sample shows roughly 18,000 distinct CDR3 sequences, 9.5% to 10% of them seen only once. Time point defined: sample taken at primary tumor resection. Donors were roughly 70 untreated early-stage non-small cell lung cancer patients. Tumor, nontumor lung or frozen PBMC supplied whole RNA, sequenced without sorting. Source: lung tumor tissue, taken at surgery. This chain links TRBV6-5 with TRBJ2-7, with D perhaps matching TRBD1 (6 bases). This TCR was sampled from a female donor with early-stage non-small cell lung cancer. CDR3: CASTSVRGGYEQYF. The CDR3 DNA is TGTGCCAGCACCTCGGTCAGAGGGGGCTACGAGCAGTACTTC.